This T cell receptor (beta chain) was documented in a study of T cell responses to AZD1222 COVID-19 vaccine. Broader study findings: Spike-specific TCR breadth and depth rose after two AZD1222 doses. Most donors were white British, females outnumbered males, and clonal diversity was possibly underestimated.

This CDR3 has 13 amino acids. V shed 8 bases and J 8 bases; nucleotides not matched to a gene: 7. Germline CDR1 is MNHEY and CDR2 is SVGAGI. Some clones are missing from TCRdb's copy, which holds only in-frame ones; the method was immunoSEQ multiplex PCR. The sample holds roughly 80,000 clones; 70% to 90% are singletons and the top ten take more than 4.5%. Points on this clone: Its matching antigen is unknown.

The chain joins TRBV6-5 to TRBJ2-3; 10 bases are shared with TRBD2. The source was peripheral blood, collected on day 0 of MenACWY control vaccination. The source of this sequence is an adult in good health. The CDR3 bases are TGTGCCAGCGGAGCGGGGGGGCGGGGTACGCAGTATTTT. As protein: CASGAGGRGTQYF.